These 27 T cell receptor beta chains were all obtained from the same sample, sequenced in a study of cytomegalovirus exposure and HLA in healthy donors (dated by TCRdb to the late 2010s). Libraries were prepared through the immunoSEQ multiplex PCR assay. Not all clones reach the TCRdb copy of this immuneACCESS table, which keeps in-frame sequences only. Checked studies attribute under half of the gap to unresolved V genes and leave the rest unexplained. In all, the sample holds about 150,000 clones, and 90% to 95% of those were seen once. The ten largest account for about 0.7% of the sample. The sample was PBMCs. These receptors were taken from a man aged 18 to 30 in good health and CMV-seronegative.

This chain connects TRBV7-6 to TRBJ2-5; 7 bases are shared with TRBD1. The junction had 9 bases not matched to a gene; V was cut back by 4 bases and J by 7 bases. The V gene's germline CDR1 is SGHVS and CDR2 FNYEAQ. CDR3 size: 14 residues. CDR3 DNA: TGTGCCAGCAGCTCGCCCACAGGGGTGGGGACCCAGTACTTC. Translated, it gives CASSSPTGVGTQYF.

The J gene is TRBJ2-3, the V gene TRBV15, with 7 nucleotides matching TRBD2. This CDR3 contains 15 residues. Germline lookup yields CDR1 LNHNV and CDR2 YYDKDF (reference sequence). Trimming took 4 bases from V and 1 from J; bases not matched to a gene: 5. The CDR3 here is CATSNRDYRTDTQYF. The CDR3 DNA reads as TGTGCCACCAGCAACCGGGACTACCGCACAGATACGCAGTATTTT. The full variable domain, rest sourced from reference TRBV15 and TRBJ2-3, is DAMVIQNPRYQVTQFGKPVTLSCSQTLNHNVMYWYQQKSSQAPKLLFHYYDKDFNNEADTPDNFQSRRPNTSFCFLDIRSPGLGDTAMYLCATSNRDYRTDTQYFGPGTRLTVL.

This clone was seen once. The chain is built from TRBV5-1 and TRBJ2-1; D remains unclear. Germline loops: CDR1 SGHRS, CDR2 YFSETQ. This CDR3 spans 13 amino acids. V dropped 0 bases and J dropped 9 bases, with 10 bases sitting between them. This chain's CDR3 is CASSLEIAPEQFF. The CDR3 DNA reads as TGCGCCAGCAGCTTGGAAATAGCCCCTGAGCAGTTCTTC.

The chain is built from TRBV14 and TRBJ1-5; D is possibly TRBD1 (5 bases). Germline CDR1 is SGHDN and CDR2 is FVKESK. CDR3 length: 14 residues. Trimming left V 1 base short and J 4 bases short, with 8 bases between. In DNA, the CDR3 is TGTGCCAGCAGCCAAGGGCAGGGTAATCAGCCCCAGCATTTT. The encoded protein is CASSQGQGNQPQHF. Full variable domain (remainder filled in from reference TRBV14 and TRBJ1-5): EAGVTQFPSHSVIEKGQTVTLRCDPISGHDNLYWYRRVMGKEIKFLLHFVKESKQDESGMPNNRFLAERTGGTYSTLKVQPAELEDSGVYFCASSQGQGNQPQHFGDGTRLSIL.

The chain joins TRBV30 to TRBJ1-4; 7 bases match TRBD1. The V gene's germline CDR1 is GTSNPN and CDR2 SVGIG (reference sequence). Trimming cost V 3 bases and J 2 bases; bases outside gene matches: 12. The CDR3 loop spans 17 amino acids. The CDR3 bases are TGTGCCTGGAGGACAGAGGGGGCGGGTCTGACTAATGAAAAACTGTTTTTT. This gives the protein CAWRTEGAGLTNEKLFF. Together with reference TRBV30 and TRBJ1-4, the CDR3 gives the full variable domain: SQTIHQWPATLVQPVGSPLSLECTVEGTSNPNLYWYRQAAGRGLQLLFYSVGIGQISSEVPQNLSASRPQDRQFILSSKKLLLSDSGFYLCAWRTEGAGLTNEKLFFGSGTQLSVL.

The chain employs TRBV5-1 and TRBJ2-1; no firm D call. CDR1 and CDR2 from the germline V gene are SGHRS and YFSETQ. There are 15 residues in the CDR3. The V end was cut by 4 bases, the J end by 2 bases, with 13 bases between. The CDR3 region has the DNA TGCGCCAGCAGCCTACTCCAAGATACCTACAATGAGCAGTTCTTC. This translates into CASSLLQDTYNEQFF.

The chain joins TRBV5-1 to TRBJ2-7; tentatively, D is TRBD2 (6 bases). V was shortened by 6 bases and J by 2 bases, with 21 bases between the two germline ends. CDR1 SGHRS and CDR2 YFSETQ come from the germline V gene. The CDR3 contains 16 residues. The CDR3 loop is CASKSNRGREAYEQYF. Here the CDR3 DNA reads TGCGCCAGCAAATCCAACAGAGGCAGGGAGGCCTACGAGCAGTACTTC.

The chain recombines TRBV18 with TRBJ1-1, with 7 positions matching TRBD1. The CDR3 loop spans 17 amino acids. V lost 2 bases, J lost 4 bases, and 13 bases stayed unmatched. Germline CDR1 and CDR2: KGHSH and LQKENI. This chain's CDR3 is CASSPEFYRGRGTEAFF. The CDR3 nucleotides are TGTGCCAGCTCACCAGAATTTTACAGGGGCAGAGGCACTGAAGCTTTCTTT. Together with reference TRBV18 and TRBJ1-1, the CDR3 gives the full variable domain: NAGVMQNPRHLVRRRGQEARLRCSPMKGHSHVYWYRQLPEEGLKFMVYLQKENIIDESGMPKERFSAEFPKEGPSILRIQQVVRGDSAAYFCASSPEFYRGRGTEAFFGQGTRLTVV.

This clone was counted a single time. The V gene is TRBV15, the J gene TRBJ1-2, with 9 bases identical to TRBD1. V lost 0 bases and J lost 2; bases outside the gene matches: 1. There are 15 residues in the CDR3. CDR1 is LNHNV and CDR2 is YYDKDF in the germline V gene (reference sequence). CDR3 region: CATSRDGTGNYGYTF. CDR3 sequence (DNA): TGTGCCACCAGCAGAGATGGGACAGGGAACTATGGCTACACCTTC.

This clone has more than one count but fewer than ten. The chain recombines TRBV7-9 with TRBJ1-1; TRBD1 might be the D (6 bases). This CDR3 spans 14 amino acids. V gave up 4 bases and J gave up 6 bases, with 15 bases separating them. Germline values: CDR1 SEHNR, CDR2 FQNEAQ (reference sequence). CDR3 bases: TGTGCCAGCAGCTCAACAGGGTTAGGGGCTGAAGCTTTCTTT. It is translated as CASSSTGLGAEAFF.

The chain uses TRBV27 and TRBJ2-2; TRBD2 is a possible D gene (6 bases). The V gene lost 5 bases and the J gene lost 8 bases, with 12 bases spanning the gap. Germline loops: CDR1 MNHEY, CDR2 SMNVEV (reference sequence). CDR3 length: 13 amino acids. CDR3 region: CASSVMGGGELFF. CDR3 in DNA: TGTGCCAGCAGTGTCATGGGGGGAGGGGAGCTGTTTTTT.

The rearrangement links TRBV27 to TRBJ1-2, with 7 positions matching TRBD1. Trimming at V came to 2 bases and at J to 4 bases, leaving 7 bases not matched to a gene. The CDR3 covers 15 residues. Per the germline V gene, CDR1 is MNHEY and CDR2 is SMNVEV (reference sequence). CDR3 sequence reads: CASSLREGAIYGYTF. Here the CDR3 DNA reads TGTGCCAGCAGTTTACGGGAGGGGGCCATCTATGGCTACACCTTC.

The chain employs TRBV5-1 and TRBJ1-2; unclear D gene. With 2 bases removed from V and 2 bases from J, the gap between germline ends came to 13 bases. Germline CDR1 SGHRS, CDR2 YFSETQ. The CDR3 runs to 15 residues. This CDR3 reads CASSLMGGANYGYTF. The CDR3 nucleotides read TGCGCCAGCAGCTTAATGGGAGGCGCAAACTATGGCTACACCTTC.

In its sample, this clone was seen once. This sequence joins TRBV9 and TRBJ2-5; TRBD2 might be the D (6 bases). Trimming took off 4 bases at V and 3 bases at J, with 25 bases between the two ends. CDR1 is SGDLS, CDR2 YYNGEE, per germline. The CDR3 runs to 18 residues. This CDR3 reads CASSIGTAGLASEETQYF. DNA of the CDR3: TGTGCCAGCAGCATCGGGACGGCGGGACTTGCATCGGAAGAGACCCAGTACTTC. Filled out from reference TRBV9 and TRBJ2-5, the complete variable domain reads DSGVTQTPKHLITATGQRVTLRCSPRSGDLSVYWYQQSLDQGLQFLIQYYNGEERAKGNILERFSAQQFPDLHSELNLSSLELGDSALYFCASSIGTAGLASEETQYFGPGTRLLVL.

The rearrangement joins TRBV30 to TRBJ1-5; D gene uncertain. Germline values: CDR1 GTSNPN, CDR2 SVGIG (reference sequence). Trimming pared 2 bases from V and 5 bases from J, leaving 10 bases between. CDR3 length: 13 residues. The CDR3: CAWSPQDYQPQHF. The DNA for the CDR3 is TGTGCCTGGAGTCCTCAGGACTATCAGCCCCAGCATTTT.

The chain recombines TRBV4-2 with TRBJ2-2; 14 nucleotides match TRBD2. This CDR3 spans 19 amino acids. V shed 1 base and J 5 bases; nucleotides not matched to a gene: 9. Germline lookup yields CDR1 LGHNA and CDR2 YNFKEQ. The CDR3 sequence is CASSQAHAGTSGRTGELFF. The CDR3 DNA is TGTGCCAGCAGCCAAGCTCATGCCGGGACTAGCGGGAGAACCGGGGAGCTGTTTTTT.

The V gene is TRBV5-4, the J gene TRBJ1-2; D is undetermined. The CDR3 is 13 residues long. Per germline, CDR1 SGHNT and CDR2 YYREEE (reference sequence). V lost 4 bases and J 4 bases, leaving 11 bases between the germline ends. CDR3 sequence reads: CASSQPDTYGYTF. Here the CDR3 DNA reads TGTGCCAGCAGCCAGCCAGACACCTATGGCTACACCTTC. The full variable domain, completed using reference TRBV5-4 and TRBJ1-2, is ETGVTQSPTHLIKTRGQQVTLRCSSQSGHNTVSWYQQALGQGPQFIFQYYREEENGRGNFPPRFSGLQFPNYSSELNVNALELDDSALYLCASSQPDTYGYTFGSGTRLTVV.

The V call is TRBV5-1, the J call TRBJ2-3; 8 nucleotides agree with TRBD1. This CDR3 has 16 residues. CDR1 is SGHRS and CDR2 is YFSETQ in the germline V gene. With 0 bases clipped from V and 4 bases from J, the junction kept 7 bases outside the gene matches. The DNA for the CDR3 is TGCGCCAGCAGCTTGGCCCCGGGACAGGAAGCAGATACGCAGTATTTT. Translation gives CASSLAPGQEADTQYF. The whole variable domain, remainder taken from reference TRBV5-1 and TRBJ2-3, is KAGVTQTPRYLIKTRGQQVTLSCSPISGHRSVSWYQQTPGQGLQFLFEYFSETQRNKGNFPGRFSGRQFSNSRSEMNVSTLELGDSALYLCASSLAPGQEADTQYFGPGTRLTVL.

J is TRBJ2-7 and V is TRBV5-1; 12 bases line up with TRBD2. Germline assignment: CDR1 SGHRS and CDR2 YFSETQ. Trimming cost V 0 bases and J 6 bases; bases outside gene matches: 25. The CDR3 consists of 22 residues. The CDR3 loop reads CASSLVDSLAGGQRLPFGEQYV. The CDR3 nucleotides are TGCGCCAGCAGCTTGGTGGACTCACTAGCGGGAGGACAGAGACTCCCCTTTGGCGAGCAGTACGTC.

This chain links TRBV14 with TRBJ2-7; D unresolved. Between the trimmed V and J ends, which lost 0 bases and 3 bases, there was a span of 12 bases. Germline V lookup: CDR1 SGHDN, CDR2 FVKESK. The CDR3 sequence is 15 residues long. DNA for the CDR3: TGTGCCAGCAGCCAAGATCCAGCGTGGGGCTACGAGCAGTACGTC. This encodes CASSQDPAWGYEQYV.

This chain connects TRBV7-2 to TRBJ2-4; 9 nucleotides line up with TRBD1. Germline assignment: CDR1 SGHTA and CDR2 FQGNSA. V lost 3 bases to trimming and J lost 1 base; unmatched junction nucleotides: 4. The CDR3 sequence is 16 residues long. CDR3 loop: CASSLSGTGAKNIQYF. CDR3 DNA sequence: TGTGCCAGCAGCTTGTCCGGGACAGGGGCCAAAAACATTCAGTACTTC.

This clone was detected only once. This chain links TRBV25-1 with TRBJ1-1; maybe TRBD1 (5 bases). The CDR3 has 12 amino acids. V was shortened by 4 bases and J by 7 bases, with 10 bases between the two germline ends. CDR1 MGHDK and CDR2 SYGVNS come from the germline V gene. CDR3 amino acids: CASSAGGFEAFF. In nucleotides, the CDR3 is TGTGCCAGCAGTGCGGGGGGGTTTGAAGCTTTCTTT.

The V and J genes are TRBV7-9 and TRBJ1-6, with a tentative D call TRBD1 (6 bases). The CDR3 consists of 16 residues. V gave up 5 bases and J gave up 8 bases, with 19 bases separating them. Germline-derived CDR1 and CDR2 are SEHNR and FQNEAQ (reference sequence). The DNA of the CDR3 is TGTGCCAGCAGCCCGCACATGGGGGCAGGGGATTCACCCCTCCACTTT. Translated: CASSPHMGAGDSPLHF.

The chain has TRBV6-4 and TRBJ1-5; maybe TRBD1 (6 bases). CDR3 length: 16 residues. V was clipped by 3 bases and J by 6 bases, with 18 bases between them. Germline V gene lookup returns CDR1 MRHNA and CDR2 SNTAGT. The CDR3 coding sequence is TGTGCCAGCAGTGATAACAGGGAGAGTTTTAGTCAGCCCCAGCATTTT. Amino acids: CASSDNRESFSQPQHF.

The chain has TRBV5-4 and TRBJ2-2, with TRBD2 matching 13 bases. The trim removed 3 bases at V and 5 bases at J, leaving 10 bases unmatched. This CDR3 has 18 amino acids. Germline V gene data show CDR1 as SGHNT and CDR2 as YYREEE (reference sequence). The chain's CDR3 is CASSSPRTSGGGTGELFF. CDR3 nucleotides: TGTGCCAGCAGCTCACCGAGGACTAGCGGGGGAGGGACCGGGGAGCTGTTTTTT.

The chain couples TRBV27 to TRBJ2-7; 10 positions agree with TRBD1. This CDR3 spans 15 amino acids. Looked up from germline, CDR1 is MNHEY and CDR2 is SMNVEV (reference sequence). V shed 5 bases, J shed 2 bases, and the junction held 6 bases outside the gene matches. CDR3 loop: CASSPSGTGAYEQYF. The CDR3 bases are TGTGCCAGCAGTCCCTCAGGGACAGGGGCCTACGAGCAGTACTTC.

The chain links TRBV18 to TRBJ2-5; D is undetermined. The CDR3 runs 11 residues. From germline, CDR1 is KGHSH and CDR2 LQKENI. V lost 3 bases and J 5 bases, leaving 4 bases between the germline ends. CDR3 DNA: TGTGCCAGCTCACCTCAGGAGACCCAGTACTTC. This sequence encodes CASSPQETQYF.